One and the same sample provided the 27 T cell receptor beta chains below, sequenced in a study of blood T cell repertoires in COVID-19. The data were produced by immunoSEQ multiplex PCR, yet TCRdb's version contains in-frame clones alone and is incomplete. The sample has about 180,000 clones; roughly 89% are singletons. The sequenced material came from PBMCs or T cells enriched from blood (not recorded which). Every receptor here comes from a woman in her thirties or forties with acute COVID-19.

This clone is a singleton in its sample. The V and J genes are TRBV18 and TRBJ1-1, with 12 bases matching TRBD1. The germline CDR1 and CDR2 sequences are KGHSH and LQKENI. V gave up 3 bases and J gave up 7 bases; unmatched junction bases: 6. This CDR3 is built from 15 residues. The CDR3 protein is CASSPGTGGANEAFF. CDR3 DNA sequence: TGTGCCAGCTCACCCGGGACAGGGGGCGCGAATGAAGCTTTCTTT.

The V call is TRBV19, the J call TRBJ1-2; unclear D gene. V was clipped by 2 bases and J by 5 bases, with 15 bases between them. Germline V gene sequence: CDR1 LNHDA, CDR2 SQIVND (reference sequence). The CDR3 spans 15 residues. The CDR3 DNA is TGTGCCAGTAGTATAACCCCAGACGGGATTTATGGCTACACCTTC. Amino acids: CASSITPDGIYGYTF.

The gene calls are TRBV4-3 and TRBJ2-5, with D uncertain. Trimming left V 1 base short and J 8 bases short, with 11 bases between. This CDR3 comprises 13 residues. Germline CDR1 and CDR2: LGHNA and YSLEER. Here the CDR3 reads CASSQGLPSTQYF. The CDR3 nucleotides read TGCGCCAGCAGCCAAGGACTGCCCAGCACCCAGTACTTC.

This clone has a single count. This chain uses TRBV5-1 with TRBJ2-7; 9 bases are shared with TRBD1. The length of the CDR3 is 15 residues. V was clipped by 0 bases and J by 9 bases; unmatched bases: 10. Looked up from germline, CDR1 is SGHRS and CDR2 is YFSETQ. The CDR3 nucleotides read TGCGCCAGCAGCTTGGACGGACAGGGGAAGGGCCCGCAGTACTTC. This sequence encodes CASSLDGQGKGPQYF.

The chain combines TRBV5-3 with TRBJ1-1, with D perhaps matching TRBD1 (5 bases). TRBV5-3 is marked as an open reading frame, function uncertain. V was pared by 3 bases and J by 1 base, with 7 bases between. CDR3 length: 13 amino acids. The CDR3 reads CARSSRENTEAFF. DNA for the CDR3: TGTGCCAGAAGCTCCAGGGAGAACACTGAAGCTTTCTTT.

The gene calls are TRBV6-5 and TRBJ2-3, with TRBD1 as a possible D gene (5 bases). The germline V gene encodes CDR1 MNHEY and CDR2 SVGAGI. Trimming removed 7 bases at V and 6 bases at J, with 11 bases between. The CDR3 is 12 amino acids. CDR3 coding DNA: TGTGCCAGCACCAGGGCACTGGATACGCAGTATTTT. Its protein is CASTRALDTQYF.

This chain uses TRBV19 with TRBJ1-4, with no clear D. V was shortened by 1 base and J by 0 bases, with 9 bases between the two germline ends. Germline CDR1 and CDR2: LNHDA and SQIVND (reference sequence). There are 16 residues in the CDR3. CDR3 nucleotide sequence: TGTGCCAGTAGTATAGTAGGAGCGACAACTAATGAAAAACTGTTTTTT. Amino acid sequence: CASSIVGATTNEKLFF.

Written as DNA, the CDR3 is TGTGCCAGCAGCCCCATGTTGGGACAGTATAATTCACCCCTCCACTTT. This sequence encodes CASSPMLGQYNSPLHF. The genes are TRBV7-2 and TRBJ1-6, with 7 bases lining up with TRBD1. The CDR3 is 16 amino acids. In germline, CDR1 is SGHTA, CDR2 FQGNSA. V dropped 5 bases and J dropped 4; count of bases not matched to a gene: 8.

This sequence joins TRBV7-3 and TRBJ2-7; 7 positions match TRBD2. The CDR3 totals 15 residues. CDR1 is SGHTA, CDR2 FQGTGA, per germline. V was clipped by 0 bases and J by 0 bases; unmatched bases: 2. CDR3 region: CASSLTGGDSYEQYF. The CDR3 DNA is TGTGCCAGCAGCTTAACGGGAGGGGACTCCTACGAGCAGTACTTC.

The chain recombines TRBV6-5 with TRBJ1-4; D call uncertain. CDR3 length equals 16 residues. V was clipped by 0 bases and J by 0 bases, with 8 bases between them. Germline V lookup: CDR1 MNHEY, CDR2 SVGAGI. In DNA, the CDR3 is TGTGCCAGCAGTTACTCGACTAATGCAACTAATGAAAAACTGTTTTTT. This translates into CASSYSTNATNEKLFF.

V gene TRBV7-3 combines with J gene TRBJ2-5; D ambiguous. Germline CDR1 SGHTA, CDR2 FQGTGA. V was clipped by 1 base and J by 4 bases, with 13 bases between them. The CDR3 is 15 amino acids. The CDR3 sequence is CASSLSGTATETQYF. CDR3 DNA: TGTGCCAGCAGCTTAAGTGGTACAGCAACAGAGACCCAGTACTTC.

This chain links TRBV7-9 with TRBJ2-1; 7 bases are shared with TRBD1. The germline gives CDR1 SEHNR, CDR2 FQNEAQ (reference sequence). The CDR3 covers 17 residues. With 5 bases clipped from V and 2 bases from J, the junction kept 12 bases outside the gene matches. The CDR3 spells CASSAAETGFPYNEQFF. The CDR3 DNA is TGTGCCAGCAGCGCCGCCGAGACAGGGTTCCCCTACAATGAGCAGTTCTTC.

The CDR3 region is CASSVGPGNTGELFF. In DNA form, the CDR3 reads TGTGCCAGCAGCGTAGGGCCGGGAAACACCGGGGAGCTGTTTTTT. The chain joins TRBV9 to TRBJ2-2, with D possibly matching TRBD2 (5 bases). V lost 0 bases, J lost 2 bases, and 8 bases lay in between. CDR1 is SGDLS and CDR2 is YYNGEE in the germline V gene. The CDR3 sequence is 15 residues long. The full variable domain, completed using reference TRBV9 and TRBJ2-2, is DSGVTQTPKHLITATGQRVTLRCSPRSGDLSVYWYQQSLDQGLQFLIQYYNGEERAKGNILERFSAQQFPDLHSELNLSSLELGDSALYFCASSVGPGNTGELFFGEGSRLTVL.

This sequence joins TRBV4-1 and TRBJ2-1; D is possibly TRBD1 or TRBD2 (6 bases each). The germline V gene encodes CDR1 MGHRA and CDR2 YSYEKL. The CDR3 spans 17 residues. Trimming removed 5 bases from V and 1 base from J, with 18 bases in between. The CDR3 nucleotides read TGCGCCAGCAGCGAAGGGGGTTCCGCGGGGTCCTACAATGAGCAGTTCTTC. It specifies CASSEGGSAGSYNEQFF.

This sequence joins TRBV6-2 or TRBV6-3 and TRBJ2-1, with TRBD2 as a possible D gene (6 bases). This CDR3 contains 17 residues. The V and J ends lost 4 bases and 2 bases respectively, with 18 bases between them. Germline CDR1 reads MNHEY; CDR2 reads SVGEGT. CDR3 sequence: CASSSSLLALPYNEQFF. The DNA of the CDR3 is TGTGCCAGCAGTTCATCCCTCCTAGCGCTCCCCTACAATGAGCAGTTCTTC.

V usage is TRBV3-1 (or the pseudogene TRBV3-2) and J usage is TRBJ2-5, with D perhaps TRBD1 (5 bases). CDR3 length: 13 amino acids. V lost 8 bases to trimming and J lost 8 bases, with 18 bases between them. Germline V CDR1 and CDR2: LGHDT, YNNKEL (reference sequence). CDR3 DNA sequence: TGTGCCAGCGAGTTTGGGGCGGAAGCTACCCAGTACTTC. It yields the protein CASEFGAEATQYF.

The chain carries TRBV4-1 and TRBJ2-5, with D perhaps TRBD1 (6 bases). CDR1 MGHRA and CDR2 YSYEKL come from the germline V gene. V was pared by 3 bases and J by 3 bases, with 11 bases between. This CDR3 spans 14 amino acids. The CDR3 bases are TGCGCCAGCAGCCAGATAGAGGGGGAAGAGACCCAGTACTTC. This translates into CASSQIEGEETQYF.

The chain combines TRBV11-2 with TRBJ2-1; possibly TRBD2 for D (5 bases). The CDR3 has 16 residues. V was shortened by 1 base and J by 0 bases, with 10 bases between the two germline ends. The germline V gene encodes CDR1 SGHAT and CDR2 FQNNGV. The CDR3 here is CASSLVRVSSYNEQFF. The CDR3 DNA reads as TGTGCCAGCAGCTTAGTGCGGGTTAGCTCCTACAATGAGCAGTTCTTC.

CDR3 DNA sequence: TGTGCCAGCAGTCCAGGGATCTCTGGGGCCAACGTCCTGACTTTC. Amino acids: CASSPGISGANVLTF. The chain recombines TRBV27 with TRBJ2-6; weak D call: TRBD1 (5 bases). V lost 5 bases and J 0 bases, leaving 8 bases between the germline ends. The CDR3 contains 15 residues. Germline lookup yields CDR1 MNHEY and CDR2 SMNVEV (reference sequence). The variable domain in full, with the rest retrieved from reference TRBV27 and TRBJ2-6, is EAQVTQNPRYLITVTGKKLTVTCSQNMNHEYMSWYRQDPGLGLRQIYYSMNVEVTDKGDVPEGYKVSRKEKRNFPLILESPSPNQTSLYFCASSPGISGANVLTFGAGSRLTVL.

This clone was found once. The chain couples TRBV5-1 to TRBJ1-1; 10 nucleotides agree with TRBD1. V gave up 4 bases and J gave up 4 bases; unmatched junction bases: 4. The CDR3 runs 14 residues. Germline V gives CDR1 SGHRS, CDR2 YFSETQ. This CDR3 is CASSKDRGPTEAFF. DNA of the CDR3: TGCGCCAGCAGCAAAGACAGGGGGCCCACTGAAGCTTTCTTT.

The genes are TRBV9 and TRBJ1-2; weak D call: TRBD1 (5 bases). Per the germline V gene, CDR1 is SGDLS and CDR2 is YYNGEE. The CDR3 runs 13 residues. The V end lost 0 bases, the J end lost 6 bases, and 9 bases lay between the germline ends. CDR3 sequence (DNA): TGTGCCAGCAGCGTAGGAAGGGGCGATGGCTACACCTTC. Translated: CASSVGRGDGYTF.

The rearrangement uses TRBV12-3 or TRBV12-4 and TRBJ1-1; D gene ambiguous. CDR3 size: 13 residues. The V gene lost 2 bases and the J gene lost 1 base, with 5 bases spanning the gap. CDR3 sequence reads: CASSLNRNTEAFF. The CDR3 DNA sequence: TGTGCCAGCAGTTTAAACAGGAACACTGAAGCTTTCTTT.

This clone was seen a single time. The V call is TRBV6-5, the J call TRBJ1-6, with D possibly TRBD1 on 6 matching bases. The germline V and J ends were trimmed by 7 bases and 3 bases, with 13 bases remaining between them. Germline V lookup: CDR1 MNHEY, CDR2 SVGAGI. This CDR3 is 15 amino acids long. The CDR3 is CASTSRGSYNSPLHF. The CDR3 nucleotides are TGTGCCAGCACTAGCAGGGGCAGCTATAATTCACCCCTCCACTTT.

This chain uses TRBV5-1 with TRBJ1-6; tentatively, D is TRBD1 (6 bases). Trimming removed 3 bases at V and 2 bases at J, with 9 bases between. Germline V gene sequence: CDR1 SGHRS, CDR2 YFSETQ. The CDR3 extends over 15 amino acids. The CDR3 protein is CASSSAGAYNSPLHF. Written as DNA, the CDR3 is TGCGCCAGCAGCTCCGCAGGGGCCTATAATTCACCCCTCCACTTT.

This chain joins TRBV19 and TRBJ2-2; 9 positions match TRBD2. The germline V gene has CDR1 LNHDA and CDR2 SQIVND (reference sequence). V dropped 1 base and J dropped 5; count of bases not matched to a gene: 5. The CDR3 sequence is 16 residues long. The CDR3 loop reads CASSIALGLATGELFF. In nucleotides, the CDR3 is TGTGCCAGTAGTATAGCCCTGGGACTAGCTACCGGGGAGCTGTTTTTT.

The chain couples TRBV2 to TRBJ2-7, with D possibly matching TRBD1 (6 bases). Germline lookup yields CDR1 SNHLY and CDR2 FYNNEI. The CDR3 covers 10 residues. Trimming removed 8 bases at V and 7 bases at J, with 9 bases between. The CDR3 nucleotides are TGTGCCAGCTCAAGGGGGGAGCAGTACTTC. Protein sequence: CASSRGEQYF.

The rearrangement uses TRBV7-8 and TRBJ1-4, with a possible D match to TRBD1 (5 bases). Germline lookup yields CDR1 SGHVS and CDR2 FQNEAQ. The V end lost 5 bases, the J end lost 7 bases, and 20 bases lay between the germline ends. This CDR3 region has 16 residues. The CDR3 is CASSVRSLDKGEKLFF. The CDR3 DNA reads TGTGCCAGCAGCGTACGATCGCTGGACAAGGGTGAAAAACTGTTTTTT.